This T cell receptor beta chain is from a study of T cells expressing NK-cell markers. Overall study: Repertoires of TCR beta were obtained from T cells sorted as CD3+CD56+NKG2C+, CD3+CD56+NKG2C- and CD3+CD56-NKG2C+. Serological testing identified seven of the eight sequenced donors as HCMV-seropositive and one as seronegative. Study-wide results and caveats: For several donors, the dominant NKG2C+ clonotypes made up roughly 1.0-7.0% of their CD8+ T cells. Specificity for HCMV among expanded NKG2C+ T cell clones was not established.

As concerns this clonotype: Its antigen is unknown.

The CDR3 covers 16 residues. Germline values: CDR1 SGHVS, CDR2 FQNEAQ. Following a re-call of the 5' RACE reads, TCRdb has one entry per CDR3 protein and lacks DNA. This sample's table has about 550,000 distinct CDR3 sequences. The specimen sequenced was blood T cells: a sorted CD56 or NKG2C T cell subset, CD4+ or CD8+ T cells, or bulk PBMC T cells (not recorded which). This TCR was sampled from a man aged 18 to 30 in good health. The chain employs TRBV7-8 and TRBJ2-1; TCRdb picks TRBD2, but there is no DNA to check that call. CDR3 protein: CASSSKTSLSYNEQFF.